One and the same sample provided the 17 T cell receptor beta chains below, sequenced in a study of cytomegalovirus exposure and HLA in healthy donors. The PCR contained 60 Vbeta and 13 Jbeta primers. The protocol was immunoSEQ multiplex PCR, while the TCRdb copy is restricted to in-frame clones and leaves out a portion. The sample includes roughly 120,000 clones. The material sequenced was PBMCs. The receptors were sampled from a man between 40 and 49 years old in good health and CMV-seronegative.

This chain joins TRBV11-1 and TRBJ2-1; the D gene is possibly TRBD1 (5 bases). Trimming shortened V by 10 bases and J by 6 bases, and 19 bases separated the two germline ends. Looked up from germline, CDR1 is SGHAT and CDR2 is FQDESV (reference sequence). CDR3 length: 14 amino acids. The CDR3 nucleotides read TGTGCCACCGGGCGAAAGGAAAGGGGCAATGAGCAGTTCTTC. This sequence encodes CATGRKERGNEQFF.

The CDR3 DNA reads as TGTGCCAGCAGCCCGGTGGGGGGAACAGATACGCAGTATTTT. Its translation is CASSPVGGTDTQYF. The chain links TRBV7-6 to TRBJ2-3, with a possible D match to TRBD2 (6 bases). There are 14 residues in the CDR3. CDR1 SGHVS and CDR2 FNYEAQ come from the germline V gene. The V gene lost 5 bases and the J gene lost 3 bases, with 12 bases spanning the gap.

The chain joins TRBV6-1 to TRBJ2-3; D gene ambiguous. V dropped 10 bases and J dropped 6 bases, with 14 bases sitting between them. The CDR3 loop spans 12 amino acids. Germline assignment: CDR1 MNHNS and CDR2 SASEGT. As DNA, the CDR3 is TGTGCCACCTCGCCTACTCTGGATACGCAGTATTTT. This translates into CATSPTLDTQYF.

The rearrangement links TRBV6-1 to TRBJ1-4; D is undetermined. There are 15 residues in the CDR3. Germline CDR1 reads MNHNS; CDR2 reads SASEGT. The V end lost 0 bases, the J end lost 8 bases, and 13 bases lay between the germline ends. The CDR3 coding sequence is TGTGCCAGCAGTGAAGCTTGGAGGGCTTGGGAAAAACTGTTTTTT. This gives the protein CASSEAWRAWEKLFF.

The chain joins TRBV18 to TRBJ2-5; 13 bases are shared with TRBD2. With the DNA end fitting TRBJ2-7 better, the J assignment may be wrong. Germline V CDR1 and CDR2: KGHSH, LQKENI. The CDR3 has 17 residues. CDR3 coding DNA: TGTGCCAGCTCACCTGGACTAGCGGGAGAGGGAGCCTACGAGCAGTACTTC. It codes for CASSPGLAGEGAYEQYF.

The V and J genes are TRBV9 and TRBJ2-3, with TRBD2 as a possible D gene (5 bases). Trimming removed 1 base at V and 0 bases at J, with 15 bases between. Germline V gene sequence: CDR1 SGDLS, CDR2 YYNGEE. CDR3 length: 17 amino acids. The CDR3 coding sequence is TGTGCCAGCAGCGTAAGGCAGGAGGTGTCTAGCACAGATACGCAGTATTTT. This translates into CASSVRQEVSSTDTQYF.

The rearrangement joins TRBV7-3 to TRBJ2-3; 14 positions match TRBD2. The CDR3 contains 16 residues. Trimming at V came to 5 bases and at J to 1 base, leaving 2 bases not matched to a gene. Germline values: CDR1 SGHTA, CDR2 FQGTGA. The CDR3 loop reads CASSPGLAGGTDTQYF. The CDR3 DNA sequence: TGTGCCAGCAGCCCGGGACTAGCGGGGGGCACAGATACGCAGTATTTT.

The rearrangement joins TRBV5-8 to TRBJ1-1; D is possibly TRBD1 (5 bases). This CDR3 has 12 amino acids. Germline CDR1 is SGHTS and CDR2 is YDEGEE. V lost 3 bases and J 11 bases, leaving 14 bases between the germline ends. CDR3 amino acids: CASSSGLSRAFF. For the CDR3, the DNA is TGTGCCAGCAGCTCGGGACTCTCCCGGGCTTTCTTT.

The chain joins TRBV4-3 to TRBJ2-5, with TRBD2 matching over 7 bases. The DNA matches TRBJ2-7 better at its end, which makes the J call doubtful. Germline V gene sequence: CDR1 LGHNA, CDR2 YSLEER. This CDR3 contains 17 residues. The chain's CDR3 is CASSQEVTGGRVYEQYF. CDR3 coding DNA: TGCGCCAGCAGCCAAGAAGTCACGGGAGGACGGGTCTACGAGCAGTACTTC.

The chain has TRBV19 and TRBJ2-1; TRBD2 might be the D (6 bases). Germline CDR1 is LNHDA and CDR2 is SQIVND (reference sequence). The CDR3 is made up of 14 amino acids. The germline V and J ends were trimmed by 2 bases and 4 bases, with 9 bases remaining between them. The CDR3 region is CASSITSLYNEQFF. CDR3 bases: TGTGCCAGTAGTATAACTAGCCTTTACAATGAGCAGTTCTTC. The full variable domain, its missing parts supplied by reference TRBV19 and TRBJ2-1, is DGGITQSPKYLFRKEGQNVTLSCEQNLNHDAMYWYRQDPGQGLRLIYYSQIVNDFQKGDIAEGYSVSREKKESFPLTVTSAQKNPTAFYLCASSITSLYNEQFFGPGTRLTVL.

The DNA of the CDR3 is TGTGCCAGCAGCTTAGGAGGGGGCGCCTACGAGCAGTACTTC. Protein sequence: CASSLGGGAYEQYF. The gene calls are TRBV7-8 and TRBJ2-7, with 7 bases matching TRBD1. The V segment lost 1 base and the J segment 2 bases; nucleotides outside the gene matches: 2. CDR1 is SGHVS and CDR2 is FQNEAQ in the germline V gene. This CDR3 is 14 amino acids long.

V and J are TRBV6-6 and TRBJ2-7, with a tentative D call TRBD2 (6 bases). Per the germline V gene, CDR1 is MNHNY and CDR2 is SVGAGI (reference sequence). Trimming left V 7 bases short and J 6 bases short, with 19 bases between. The CDR3 length is 14 residues. The chain's CDR3 is CASNQMSGVGEQYF. The CDR3 nucleotides read TGTGCCAGCAACCAAATGTCGGGAGTAGGCGAGCAGTACTTC.

The chain has TRBV5-4 and TRBJ1-5; 7 bases line up with TRBD1. The V segment lost 4 bases and the J segment 4 bases; nucleotides outside the gene matches: 8. The V gene's germline CDR1 is SGHNT and CDR2 YYREEE (reference sequence). The CDR3 runs 15 residues. CDR3 sequence reads: CASSDRDNGNQPQHF. CDR3 sequence (DNA): TGTGCCAGCAGCGACAGGGACAATGGGAATCAGCCCCAGCATTTT.

The rearrangement links TRBV10-2 to TRBJ1-1; D may be TRBD1 (5 bases). CDR3 length: 14 amino acids. Trimming took 3 bases from V and 3 from J, leaving 11 bases between them. Germline-derived CDR1 and CDR2 are WSHSY and SAAADI. The CDR3 sequence is CASSEGWGDTEAFF. DNA for the CDR3: TGCGCCAGCAGTGAAGGGTGGGGGGACACTGAAGCTTTCTTT.

The chain uses TRBV5-1 and TRBJ1-1; 10 bases match TRBD1. V gave up 4 bases and J gave up 1 base; unmatched junction bases: 4. Germline loops: CDR1 SGHRS, CDR2 YFSETQ. The CDR3 covers 15 residues. The CDR3 nucleotides are TGCGCCAGCAGCCCGCGGACAGGGGGGAACACTGAAGCTTTCTTT. Residues: CASSPRTGGNTEAFF.

The J gene is TRBJ2-2, the V gene TRBV5-1; 10 bases are shared with TRBD2. V trimming: 0 bases; J trimming: 5 bases; junction bases outside the gene matches: 7. Germline CDR1 and CDR2: SGHRS and YFSETQ. The CDR3 is 17 amino acids. CDR3 sequence: CASSLDPAGGGTGELFF. As DNA, the CDR3 is TGCGCCAGCAGCTTGGATCCAGCGGGAGGGGGGACCGGGGAGCTGTTTTTT. Drawing the rest from reference TRBV5-1 and TRBJ2-2, the complete variable domain is KAGVTQTPRYLIKTRGQQVTLSCSPISGHRSVSWYQQTPGQGLQFLFEYFSETQRNKGNFPGRFSGRQFSNSRSEMNVSTLELGDSALYLCASSLDPAGGGTGELFFGEGSRLTVL.

The V gene is TRBV5-6, the J gene TRBJ2-7, with D unresolved. V lost 2 bases and J 5 bases, leaving 11 bases between the germline ends. CDR3 length equals 13 residues. In germline, CDR1 is SGHDT, CDR2 YYEEEE. The CDR3 DNA sequence: TGTGCCAGCAGCTTTGGAGACCCCCACGAGCAGTACTTC. This sequence encodes CASSFGDPHEQYF.